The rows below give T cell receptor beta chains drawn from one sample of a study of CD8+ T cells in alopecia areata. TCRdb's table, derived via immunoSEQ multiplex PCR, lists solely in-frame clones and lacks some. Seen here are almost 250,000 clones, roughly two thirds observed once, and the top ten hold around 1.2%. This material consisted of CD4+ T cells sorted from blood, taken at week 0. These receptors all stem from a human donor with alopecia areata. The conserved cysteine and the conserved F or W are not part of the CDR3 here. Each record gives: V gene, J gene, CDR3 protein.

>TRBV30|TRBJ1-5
AWSAAGNQPQH
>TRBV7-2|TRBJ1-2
ASSSGTIALNYGYT
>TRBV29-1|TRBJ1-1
SVEDNIGTEAF
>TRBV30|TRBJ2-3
AWSVFSGGTTDTQY
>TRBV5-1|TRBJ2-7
ASSLQGEEQY
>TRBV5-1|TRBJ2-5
ASSNYQETQY
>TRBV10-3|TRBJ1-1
AISVGLLGDSEAF
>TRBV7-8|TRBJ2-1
ASSLQGSSGEQF
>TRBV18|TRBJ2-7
ASTSGGQSYEQY
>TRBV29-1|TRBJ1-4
SVRQLTTNEKLF
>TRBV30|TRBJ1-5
AWSQLGRQPQH
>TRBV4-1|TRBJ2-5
ASSQVHVETQY
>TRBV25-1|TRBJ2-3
ASSAGGLVATQY
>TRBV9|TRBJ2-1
ASSATSGGLSSYNEQF
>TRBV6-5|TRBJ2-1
ASRSTGTINEQF
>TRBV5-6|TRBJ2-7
ASRDRGIDEQY
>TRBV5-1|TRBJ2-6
ASSPDGSSSGANVLT
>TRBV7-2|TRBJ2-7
ASSFAALAGGPYEQY
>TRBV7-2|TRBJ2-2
ASSVTRNTGELF